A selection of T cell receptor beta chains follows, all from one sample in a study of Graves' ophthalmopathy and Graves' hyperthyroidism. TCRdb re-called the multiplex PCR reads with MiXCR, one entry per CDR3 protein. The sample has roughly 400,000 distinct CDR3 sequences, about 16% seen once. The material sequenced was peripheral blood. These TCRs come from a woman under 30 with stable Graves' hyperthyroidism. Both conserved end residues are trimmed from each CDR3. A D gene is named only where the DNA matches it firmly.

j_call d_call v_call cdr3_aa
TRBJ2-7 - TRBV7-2 ASSLVSGGSYEQY
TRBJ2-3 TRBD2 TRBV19 ASMGGTSGITDTQY
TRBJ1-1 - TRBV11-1 ASSLVKTLGVNTEAF
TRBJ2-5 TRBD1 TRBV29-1 SVFNFGQGGPT
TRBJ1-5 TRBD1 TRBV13 ASSEDTGGRGFTGNQPQH
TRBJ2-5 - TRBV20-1 SARPSWPLEETQY
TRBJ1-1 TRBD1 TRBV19 ASRGQGDTEAF
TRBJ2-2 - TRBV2 ASSPTRYRAGNTGELV
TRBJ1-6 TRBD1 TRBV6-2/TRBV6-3 ASSDRGLRNSPLH
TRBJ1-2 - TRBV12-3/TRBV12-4 ASSFTGKAHGYT
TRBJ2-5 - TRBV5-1 ASSFDMGDQY
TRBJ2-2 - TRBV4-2 ASSQVGAGANTGELF
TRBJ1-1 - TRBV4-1 ASSQVGRPYEAF
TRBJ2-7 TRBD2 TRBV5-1 ASSLRTSGGTSPYEQY
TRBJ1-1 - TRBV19 ASSSEGYTEAF
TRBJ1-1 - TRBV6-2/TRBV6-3 ASGQRGFTEAF
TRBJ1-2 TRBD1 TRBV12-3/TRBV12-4 ASRPGGVNYGYT
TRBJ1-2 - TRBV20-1 SARDGGHGYT
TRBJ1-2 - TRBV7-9 ASSLFPDRSYGYT
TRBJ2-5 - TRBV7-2 ASSFRPGTDGETQY
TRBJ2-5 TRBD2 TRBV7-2 ASSPSGGARETQY
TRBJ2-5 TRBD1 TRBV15 ATSSPTGGQETQY
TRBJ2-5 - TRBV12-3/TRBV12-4 ASSQPDINQETQY
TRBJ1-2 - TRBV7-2 ASSFEQGRGYT
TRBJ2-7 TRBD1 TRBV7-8 ASSLGTGGYRRLDEQY
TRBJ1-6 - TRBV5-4 ATQGPWDSPLH
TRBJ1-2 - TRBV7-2 ASSLDLGPYGYT
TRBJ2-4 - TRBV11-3 ASRGLAKNIKY
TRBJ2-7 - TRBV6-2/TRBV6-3 ATEWGPYEQY
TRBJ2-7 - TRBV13 ASSPQGLNEQY
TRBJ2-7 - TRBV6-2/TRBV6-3 ASRSPAGYEQY